Following are 10 T cell receptor beta chains from one sample sequenced in a study of cytomegalovirus exposure and HLA in healthy donors. PCR employed 60 Vbeta and 13 Jbeta primers. Sequencing was performed with immunoSEQ multiplex PCR; in TCRdb, only in-frame clones are kept and a portion is missing. Seen here are 150,000 to 200,000 clones, around 70% observed once, and the top ten hold around 4.6%. Sequenced sample: PBMCs. The receptors come from a man between 18 and 29 years old in good health and CMV-seropositive.

This clone turned up a few times. V usage is TRBV19 and J usage is TRBJ2-4, with D possibly being TRBD2 (7 bases). The V gene's germline CDR1 is LNHDA and CDR2 SQIVND (reference sequence). CDR3 size: 14 residues. The V and J ends lost 6 bases and 8 bases respectively, with 17 bases between them. CDR3 residues: CASSPGQGRDIQYF. CDR3 bases: TGTGCCAGTAGCCCGGGTCAGGGGAGGGACATTCAGTACTTC.

The chain is built from TRBV5-4 and TRBJ1-6, with TRBD1 matching 7 bases. The V and J ends lost 2 bases and 6 bases, in that order; junction bases with no gene match: 5. Per the germline V gene, CDR1 is SGHNT and CDR2 is YYREEE (reference sequence). The CDR3 is 15 amino acids. CDR3 sequence (DNA): TGTGCCAGCAGCTTAGAACAGGGGATTAATTCACCCCTCCACTTT. Protein sequence: CASSLEQGINSPLHF. Complete variable domain (other parts from reference TRBV5-4 and TRBJ1-6): ETGVTQSPTHLIKTRGQQVTLRCSSQSGHNTVSWYQQALGQGPQFIFQYYREEENGRGNFPPRFSGLQFPNYSSELNVNALELDDSALYLCASSLEQGINSPLHFGNGTRLTVT.

This chain links TRBV9 with TRBJ2-5; 8 bases are a match to TRBD2. The CDR3 runs 16 residues. The V gene end was trimmed by 2 bases and the J gene end by 5 bases; junction bases not matched to a gene: 11. Germline CDR1 reads SGDLS; CDR2 reads YYNGEE. Written as DNA, the CDR3 is TGTGCCAGCAGCGTTACCTCGACGGGGGGGCGTGAGACCCAGTACTTC. This codes for CASSVTSTGGRETQYF.

The chain uses TRBV28 and TRBJ2-7, with D possibly matching TRBD1 (6 bases). Trimming removed 3 bases from V and 9 bases from J, with 15 bases in between. The CDR3 is made up of 13 amino acids. Germline assignment: CDR1 MDHEN and CDR2 SYDVKM. The CDR3 DNA is TGTGCCAGCAGTTTCCGAGGGGGTGGCGGGCAGTACGTC. This gives the protein CASSFRGGGGQYV.

The chain couples TRBV7-2 to TRBJ2-5; 9 bases line up with TRBD2. The germline CDR1 and CDR2 sequences are SGHTA and FQGNSA. This CDR3 comprises 15 residues. Trimming cost V 3 bases and J 5 bases; bases outside gene matches: 7. CDR3 nucleotides: TGTGCCAGCAGCTTTATAGCGGGAGCTCGGGAGACCCAGTACTTC. Residues: CASSFIAGARETQYF. Looking up the rest from reference TRBV7-2 and TRBJ2-5 gives the full variable domain: GAGVSQSPSNKVTEKGKDVELRCDPISGHTALYWYRQSLGQGLEFLIYFQGNSAPDKSGLPSDRFSAERTGGSVSTLTIQRTQQEDSAVYLCASSFIAGARETQYFGPGTRLLVL.

This rearrangement joins TRBV5-6 to TRBJ1-5, with a weak D call TRBD1 (5 bases). The CDR3 extends over 15 amino acids. Trimming took off 0 bases at V and 0 bases at J, with 7 bases between the two ends. CDR1 and CDR2 from the germline V gene are SGHDT and YYEEEE. Here the CDR3 reads CASSLDGASNQPQHF. The DNA of the CDR3 is TGTGCCAGCAGCTTGGATGGGGCTAGCAATCAGCCCCAGCATTTT.

The chain is built from TRBV6-5 and TRBJ2-6; 8 bases map to TRBD1. CDR1 is MNHEY, CDR2 SVGAGI, per germline. With V trimmed by 6 bases and J by 0 bases, 1 base remained unmatched. This CDR3 contains 15 residues. The CDR3, as DNA: TGTGCCAGCAGCGGACAGGGCTCTGGGGCCAACGTCCTGACTTTC. Protein product: CASSGQGSGANVLTF.

This clone came up a few times. The junction does not match germline at one end; this may be a read error. This sequence joins TRBV29-1 and TRBJ1-1, with D possibly TRBD1 on 6 matching bases. The CDR3 covers 12 residues. Germline-derived CDR1 and CDR2 are SQVTM and ANQGSEA. CDR3 nucleotides: TGCAGCGTTGTCAGGGACAATCCTGATGCTTTCTTT. Translated, it gives CSVVRDNPDAFF.

The genes are TRBV10-2 and TRBJ2-5; maybe TRBD1 (5 bases). The germline gives CDR1 WSHSY, CDR2 SAAADI. V gave up 0 bases and J gave up 1 base, with 9 bases separating them. The length of the CDR3 is 15 residues. The CDR3 protein is CASSESSQGQETQYF. In DNA form, the CDR3 reads TGCGCCAGCAGTGAGTCGAGCCAGGGCCAAGAGACCCAGTACTTC.

This clone was counted once. J is TRBJ2-5 and V is TRBV28; TRBD1 is a possible D gene (6 bases). V was cut by 5 bases and J by 1 base, with 17 bases left in between. Germline V gene sequence: CDR1 MDHEN, CDR2 SYDVKM. This CDR3 has 16 residues. CDR3 residues: CASSPQTGQTQETQYF. CDR3 coding DNA: TGTGCCAGCAGTCCGCAAACTGGACAGACCCAAGAGACCCAGTACTTC.